This TCR beta chain emerged from a study of T cells after yellow fever vaccination. The germline CDR1 and CDR2 sequences are MGHDK and SYGVNS. V dropped 6 bases and J dropped 7; count of bases not matched to a gene: 9. The CDR3 is made up of 15 amino acids. Overall study results and limits: Only a minor proportion of clonotypes was detected across both CD4 and CD8 compartments. Though weaker, the secondary response peaked faster, on day 5 versus 15.

This clonotype was recorded a few times. What it binds is unknown. TCRdb called the 5' RACE reads again in MiXCR, with one record for every CDR3 protein. The sample yields under 350,000 distinct CDR3 sequences, 4.1% seen once. This sequence was found in a man aged 18-30 years who received the YFV17D yellow fever vaccine. The sample here was PBMCs, taken 5 days after the yellow fever booster vaccination. The chain combines TRBV25-1 with TRBJ1-3, with TRBD1 matching 10 bases. CDR3 DNA: TGTGCCAGCAGCGGACAGGGGGGTGGAGGGAACACCATATATTTT. It codes for CASSGQGGGGNTIYF.